The TCR beta chain under discussion was sequenced for a study of blood T cell repertoires in COVID-19. Participants' own reports of clinical history determined their cohort assignment. Authors' methods: Amplification from reference gene primers served as the basis for estimated nucleated cell counts. Assay used: immunoSEQ multiplex PCR; TCRdb lists only in-frame clones, some missing. Clone size and the V and J calls come from that table; the DNA yielded D and trimming. The sample has roughly 250,000 clones; around 88% are singletons. The ends were cut back, 6 bases at V and 6 bases at J, with 15 bases in the middle. This CDR3 is built from 14 residues. The V gene's germline CDR1 is ENHRY and CDR2 SYGVKD.

Source material: PBMCs or T cells enriched from blood (not recorded which). V and J are TRBV10-3 and TRBJ1-5, with D tentatively TRBD1 (6 bases). The receptor comes from a woman aged 40 to 50 with acute COVID-19. In DNA, the CDR3 is TGTGCCATCAGAGACCAGGGGCTGAGTCAGCCCCAGCATTTT. This gives the protein CAIRDQGLSQPQHF.